Shown below are 5 T cell receptor beta chains from a single sample sequenced in a study of blood T cell repertoires in COVID-19. Data came from immunoSEQ multiplex PCR; TCRdb stores just in-frame clones and leaves some out. The sample lists about 300,000 clones, 89% occurring once. Material for sequencing was PBMCs or T cells enriched from blood (not recorded which). These receptors came from a man in his 60s who had recovered from COVID-19.

The chain combines TRBV18 with TRBJ2-7, with 9 bases identical to TRBD1. The CDR3 totals 15 residues. Germline lookup yields CDR1 KGHSH and CDR2 LQKENI. V shed 3 bases and J 1 base; nucleotides not matched to a gene: 4. Here the CDR3 DNA reads TGTGCCAGCTCACCTGTACAGGGGGCATCCTACGAGCAGTACTTC. Translated: CASSPVQGASYEQYF. The entire variable domain, with the rest obtained from reference TRBV18 and TRBJ2-7, is as follows: NAGVMQNPRHLVRRRGQEARLRCSPMKGHSHVYWYRQLPEEGLKFMVYLQKENIIDESGMPKERFSAEFPKEGPSILRIQQVVRGDSAAYFCASSPVQGASYEQYFGPGTRLTVT.

The chain links TRBV7-2 to TRBJ2-1, with TRBD1 identical over 9 bases. J was trimmed by 8 bases and V by 1 base; bases with no gene match: 9. The CDR3 is 16 residues long. The germline V gene encodes CDR1 SGHTA and CDR2 FQGNSA. CDR3: CASSLVTGGGRDEQFF. The CDR3 DNA reads TGTGCCAGCAGCTTAGTGACAGGGGGGGGTAGGGATGAGCAGTTCTTC.

The genes are TRBV4-1 and TRBJ1-2; D possibly corresponds to TRBD1 (5 bases). Germline V gene lookup returns CDR1 MGHRA and CDR2 YSYEKL. The CDR3 sequence is 13 residues long. V shed 2 bases and J shed 2 bases, with 6 bases lying between them. The DNA for the CDR3 is TGCGCCAGCAGCCAACAGGGAAACTATGGCTACACCTTC. Protein product: CASSQQGNYGYTF.

This chain joins TRBV18 and TRBJ2-7, with D unresolved. This CDR3 has 15 residues. V lost 2 bases, J lost 1 base, and 12 bases lay in between. Looked up from germline, CDR1 is KGHSH and CDR2 is LQKENI. CDR3: CASSPGSRISYEQYF. CDR3 in DNA: TGTGCCAGCTCACCAGGTTCGCGGATTTCCTACGAGCAGTACTTC.

This chain joins TRBV28 and TRBJ1-2; 8 positions agree with TRBD1. V trimming: 4 bases; J trimming: 9 bases; junction bases outside the gene matches: 13. In germline, CDR1 is MDHEN, CDR2 SYDVKM. The CDR3 contains 15 residues. The CDR3: CASSSQAAGGVSYTF. CDR3 DNA sequence: TGTGCCAGCAGTTCCCAAGCGGCAGGGGGCGTTAGCTACACCTTC.